This TCR beta chain was retrieved from a study of spatial heterogeneity in lung cancer. Across the study: Any follow-up PBMC samples that were available went on to be sequenced, and the median time to follow-up was around 25 months after resection.

The V gene's germline CDR1 is MDHEN and CDR2 SYDVKM. V dropped 3 bases and J dropped 5 bases, with 13 bases sitting between them. CDR3 size: 14 residues. Ten or more counts support this clonotype. Time point of the sample: blood at routine non-recurrence follow-up after resection. TCRdb redid the calling of the 5' RACE reads with MiXCR, one entry per CDR3 protein. The sample contains some 30,000 distinct CDR3 sequences, about 10% of which appear only once. This material consisted of PBMCs, taken at follow-up. This chain joins TRBV28 and TRBJ1-2; D gene uncertain. The TCR originated in a female donor with early-stage non-small cell lung cancer. The CDR3 here is CASSLVGQLYGYTF. The CDR3 region has the DNA TGTGCCAGCAGTTTGGTAGGGCAGTTATATGGCTACACCTTC.